This TCR beta chain originates from a study of long-term antiretroviral therapy in people with HIV (dated by TCRdb to 2022 to 2024). Regarding the research as a whole: Collection of the earliest samples took place about a decade ahead of the 2015 WHO recommendation for immediate ART, at a time when ART was typically delayed until CD4 counts fell. Whether ART initiation and durable HIV suppression were associated with changes in peripheral blood TRB repertoire composition and diversity was tested in a retrospective serial study. A total of some 210 cryopreserved PBMC samples were contributed to the cohort by 30 adults with confirmed HIV infection, with samples collected serially over a mean of 6 years (range 1-12). Of the roughly 30 participants with HIV, more than 10 were female. No cross-contamination during QIAcube processing turned up in test extractions that ran a monoclonal T-cell line alongside around 34 polyclonal samples.

The study at large found these results: Expanded TRB clones identified before ART initiation dominated the repertoire at all time points, although this dominance fluctuated and declined in many PLHIV after ART. Inferences about post-ART repertoire changes were limited because no data were available on ART adherence, viral resistance or therapy changes. A significant increase in TRB diversity was found to be associated with ART initiation, although TRB diversity was observed to remain significantly below that of transplant donor controls even after long-term ART. Because pre-ART samples had limited cell numbers, profiling was done on unsorted PBMC rather than on sorted CD4+ and CD8+ T cells. Because PBMC availability was limited, only the TCR beta chain was sequenced, with no alpha chain pairing. Samples dated from the mid-2000s to the late 2010s, and the ART regimens used may be less effective than current ones. Compared with controls, HIV repertoires had narrower CDR3 length ranges, and the network structure pointed to an antigen-experienced repertoire that shifted only slightly toward naive after ART.

Turning to this clone: This receptor's antigen is unknown. No qualities accompany the bases; no much larger clone lies one base away.

There are 14 amino acids in the CDR3, from cysteine to phenylalanine inclusive. Only CDR3 DNA remains: 42 bases, in frame from the first base. The germline V gene supplies CDR1 SGHRS and CDR2 YFSETQ. Trimming costs V 3 bases and J 5 bases, and their ends lie 14 bases apart. The immunoSEQ hsTCRB v3.0 assay was used at survey level resolution to sequence the TRB variable region. The target sequencing depth for TRB was about 40,000-55,000 T-cell genomes per sample. Pooled TRB libraries were sequenced on an Illumina MiSeq with a v3 150-cycle kit. Turning to the authors' computational methods: Repertoire analysis ran in R within a reproducible Nextflow workflow covering QC, data transformation and analysis. LymphoSeq2, an R package for exploring AIRR-Seq data, was used to implement the custom analyses. A few samples that yielded fewer than 5000 total TRB sequences were excluded, so that approximately 200 HIV repertoires were analyzed. Among the roughly 200 retained HIV repertoires, approximately 59 were collected before ART initiation and around 130 after ART initiation. Repertoires were downsampled to 5000 TRB nucleotide sequences, and summary statistics were averaged over 100 downsampling iterations. Only TRB sequences with CDR3 regions of at least seven amino acids were retained for analysis. A Shannon entropy-derived clonality score and the Gini coefficient were used to measure diversity. In repertoire networks, the top 5000 CDR3 amino acid sequences were linked whenever an edit distance of one separated two sequences. Antigen specificity groups and MHC restriction were predicted for TRB CDR3 amino acid sequences with GLIPH2. To flag known CMV, EBV, HIV or tissue antigen associations, CDR3 amino acid sequences were matched against VDJdb and McPAS-TCR. Pre-ART, post-ART and control groups were compared with Wilcoxon signed-rank tests and Holm-Bonferroni correction. TCRdb took this table from immuneACCESS and kept in-frame rearrangements with V and J called. Such tables lack part of the clones; where checked against another copy, unresolved V genes explain under half of the gap, and the rest is unexplained. Clone size and V and J calls were adopted from that table, with D and trimming inferred from the DNA. The sample data list fewer than 25,000 clones, and around 84% of these were observed just once. The ten largest clonotypes hold almost 3.5% of the sample.

Inclusion was restricted to participants for whom at least one PBMC sample before ART initiation and at least two post-ART samples were available. All participants with HIV were treated in the United States of America. Before DNA extraction, cryopreserved samples containing about 0.9-10 million PBMC were thawed and washed. At the time of the earliest PBMC sample for each participant with HIV, ages ranged from roughly 23 to 55 years. PBMC samples were contributed by each participant from 1-4 timepoints before ART initiation and 2-8 timepoints after ART initiation, with a median of 7 samples. For every participant, serial HIV viral load, CD4+ T-cell count, ART history and demographic data were obtained. Genomic DNA was extracted from unsorted PBMC with a Qiagen kit on a QIAcube, processed in batches of 12 samples.

The rearrangement joined TRBV5-1 to TRBJ1-1; perhaps TRBD1 is the D gene, with 6 bases matching. The source was unsorted PBMCs, collected 1.9 years after starting antiretroviral therapy. The source of this sequence is a woman in her forties or fifties with HIV. The encoded CDR3 is CASSSGGRVTEAFF. The DNA reads as follows: TGCGCCAGCAGCTCGGGGGGCCGGGTGACTGAAGCTTTCTTT.